One sample yielded the 18 T cell receptor beta chains listed below, sequenced in a study of blood T cell repertoires in COVID-19. Using immunoSEQ multiplex PCR, the repertoire was profiled, and TCRdb retains in-frame clones only, with some absent. The table lists fewer than 200,000 clones, roughly four fifths of them singletons. The material sequenced was peripheral blood. These receptors all come from an elderly woman with COVID-19, enrolled during active disease.

The genes are TRBV27 and TRBJ1-1; TRBD1 matches 8 bases. CDR1 MNHEY and CDR2 SMNVEV come from the germline V gene (reference sequence). The CDR3 length is 15 residues. V gave up 3 bases and J gave up 2 bases; unmatched junction bases: 5. In nucleotides, the CDR3 is TGTGCCAGCAGTTTTCGTCAGGGGGCCAACACTGAAGCTTTCTTT. Translation gives CASSFRQGANTEAFF.

The rearrangement uses TRBV7-3 and TRBJ1-2; the D is unclear. V lost 3 bases and J lost 4, with 9 bases in between. Germline assignment: CDR1 SGHTA and CDR2 FQGTGA. The CDR3 spans 13 residues. The CDR3 DNA sequence: TGTGCCAGCAGCTTCGGGGAGGGCTATGGCTACACCTTC. It codes for CASSFGEGYGYTF.

This clone was seen once. This chain connects TRBV28 to TRBJ2-7, with a tentative D call TRBD1 (6 bases). This CDR3 comprises 17 residues. The V and J ends lost 3 bases and 1 base respectively, with 19 bases between them. The germline V gene has CDR1 MDHEN and CDR2 SYDVKM. The CDR3 is CASSFYLGGDNSYEQYF. CDR3 DNA sequence: TGTGCCAGCAGTTTTTACCTCGGTGGGGACAATTCCTACGAGCAGTACTTC.

The chain combines TRBV5-1 with TRBJ2-1; 7 bases map to TRBD2. Germline lookup yields CDR1 SGHRS and CDR2 YFSETQ. The CDR3 has 17 amino acids. Germline trimming cut 4 bases from V and 9 bases from J; bases unmatched to any gene: 19. DNA of the CDR3: TGCGCCAGCAGCGTATATCCTAGCGGAAGGACCCCCACTGAGCAGTTCTTC. This sequence encodes CASSVYPSGRTPTEQFF.

This clone appeared a few times. The chain is built from TRBV18 and TRBJ1-1; D is unresolved. The ends were cut back, 3 bases at V and 5 bases at J, with 13 bases in the middle. The CDR3 runs 14 residues. Germline lookup yields CDR1 KGHSH and CDR2 LQKENI. CDR3 protein: CASSPVTAGTEAFF. The CDR3 DNA reads TGTGCCAGCTCACCGGTAACAGCCGGAACTGAAGCTTTCTTT.

The chain couples TRBV19 to TRBJ2-3; 10 nucleotides align to TRBD2. The CDR3 runs to 15 residues. Germline values: CDR1 LNHDA, CDR2 SQIVND (reference sequence). J lost 6 bases, V lost 3 bases, and 6 bases had no gene match. The CDR3 loop reads CASSITAGGADTQYF. The DNA for the CDR3 is TGTGCCAGTAGTATCACAGCGGGAGGGGCCGATACGCAGTATTTT.

In nucleotides, the CDR3 is TGTGCCAGCAGTCCCTTGGGCATCGCTAACTATGGCTACACCTTC. As protein: CASSPLGIANYGYTF. V usage is TRBV27 and J usage is TRBJ1-2; D is unresolved. CDR3 length: 15 amino acids. The V gene lost 5 bases and the J gene lost 0 bases, with 13 bases spanning the gap. Germline V gene sequence: CDR1 MNHEY, CDR2 SMNVEV (reference sequence).

V is TRBV28 and J is TRBJ1-5; no clear D. This CDR3 spans 15 amino acids. V lost 6 bases to trimming and J lost 3 bases, with 15 bases between them. In germline, CDR1 is MDHEN, CDR2 SYDVKM. The DNA for the CDR3 is TGTGCCAGCAGAGGCATGACGCAGGCCAATCAGCCCCAGCATTTT. Translating it yields CASRGMTQANQPQHF.

The chain combines TRBV7-2 with TRBJ2-2, with D perhaps matching TRBD1 (6 bases). Germline loops: CDR1 SGHTA, CDR2 FQGNSA. V lost 7 bases and J 7 bases, leaving 16 bases between the germline ends. The CDR3 length is 14 residues. CDR3 DNA sequence: TGTGCCAGCATCAAAGCAGGGGCAGGCGGGGAGCTGTTTTTT. This encodes CASIKAGAGGELFF.

V usage is TRBV18 and J usage is TRBJ2-1; 9 nucleotides match TRBD1. There are 16 residues in the CDR3. The germline V gene encodes CDR1 KGHSH and CDR2 LQKENI. J lost 5 bases, V lost 1 base, and 6 bases had no gene match. For the CDR3, the DNA is TGTGCCAGCTCACCACTTCAGGGACAGGGCCACAATGAGCAGTTCTTC. The encoded protein is CASSPLQGQGHNEQFF.

The V gene is TRBV30, the J gene TRBJ2-1, with TRBD1 matching 7 bases. With V trimmed by 0 bases and J by 4 bases, 6 bases remained unmatched. Germline V gene sequence: CDR1 GTSNPN, CDR2 SVGIG (reference sequence). CDR3 size: 15 residues. The CDR3 DNA reads as TGTGCCTGGAGTGTAAAGGGGGCAAGATACAATGAGCAGTTCTTC. Translated, it gives CAWSVKGARYNEQFF. Variable domain in full (rest from reference TRBV30 and TRBJ2-1): SQTIHQWPATLVQPVGSPLSLECTVEGTSNPNLYWYRQAAGRGLQLLFYSVGIGQISSEVPQNLSASRPQDRQFILSSKKLLLSDSGFYLCAWSVKGARYNEQFFGPGTRLTVL.

This clone was detected only once. The rearrangement uses TRBV29-1 and TRBJ1-2; D not resolved. Trimming cost V 7 bases and J 3 bases, with 6 bases left between them. Germline V gives CDR1 SQVTM, CDR2 ANQGSEA. The CDR3 has 10 amino acids. CDR3 DNA: TGCAGCGGCGGGGACTATGGCTACACCTTC. Amino acids: CSGGDYGYTF. The full variable domain, in which reference TRBV29-1 and TRBJ1-2 provide the parts outside the CDR3, is SAVISQKPSRDICQRGTSLTIQCQVDSQVTMMFWYRQQPGQSLTLIATANQGSEATYESGFVIDKFPISRPNLTFSTLTVSNMSPEDSSIYLCSGGDYGYTFGSGTRLTVV.

Concerning this clone: Its ends do not fully match the called genes, so a read error is possible. J is TRBJ2-1 and V is TRBV7-7, with D tentatively TRBD1 (6 bases). Germline-derived CDR1 and CDR2 are SSHAT and FNYEAQ (reference sequence). The CDR3 runs 15 residues. The CDR3 DNA reads TGTGCTAGCAGCTTATCCGGGACAACCTACAATGAGCAGTTCTTC. This gives the protein CASSLSGTTYNEQFF.

There are a few counts of this clone. This chain joins TRBV30 and TRBJ2-3; TRBD2 is a possible D gene (6 bases). V lost 0 bases and J 1 base, leaving 8 bases between the germline ends. Germline assignment: CDR1 GTSNPN and CDR2 SVGIG (reference sequence). This CDR3 has 14 residues. The CDR3 loop is CAWSVGGGTDTQYF. Written as DNA, the CDR3 is TGTGCCTGGAGTGTAGGAGGGGGCACAGATACGCAGTATTTT.

The rearrangement links TRBV3-1 (or the pseudogene TRBV3-2) to TRBJ2-7; TRBD1 is a possible D gene (6 bases). Trimming left V 1 base short and J 6 bases short, with 10 bases between. The CDR3 covers 13 residues. In germline, CDR1 is LGHDT, CDR2 YNNKEL (reference sequence). CDR3 amino acids: CASSQAGVTEQYF. The CDR3 nucleotides are TGTGCCAGCAGCCAAGCAGGGGTGACCGAGCAGTACTTC.

This chain uses TRBV6-1 with TRBJ1-5; D possibly corresponds to TRBD1 (6 bases). V was cut by 2 bases and J by 6 bases, with 8 bases left in between. Per the germline V gene, CDR1 is MNHNS and CDR2 is SASEGT. CDR3 length: 13 amino acids. CDR3 bases: TGTGCCAGCAGTGAACGGACAGTTCAGCCCCAGCATTTT. As protein: CASSERTVQPQHF.

The chain combines TRBV2 with TRBJ1-6; 8 nucleotides agree with TRBD1. V lost 7 bases, J lost 6 bases, and 5 bases stayed unmatched. CDR1 is SNHLY and CDR2 is FYNNEI in the germline V gene. CDR3 length: 14 residues. This chain's CDR3 is CASTDREGNSPLHF. In nucleotides, the CDR3 is TGTGCCAGCACGGACAGGGAGGGTAATTCACCCCTCCACTTT.

The V call is TRBV27, the J call TRBJ2-7; D ambiguous. V was trimmed by 7 bases and J by 0 bases, leaving 13 bases between them. CDR1 is MNHEY, CDR2 SMNVEV, per germline (reference sequence). The CDR3 consists of 14 residues. The DNA of the CDR3 is TGTGCCAGCAAAGCTCATGGGCACTCCTACGAGCAGTACTTC. It yields the protein CASKAHGHSYEQYF.